The source of this TCR beta chain is a study of T cell changes during pregnancy in multiple sclerosis. The germline V gene encodes CDR1 SQVTM and CDR2 ANQGSEA. Trimming cost V 4 bases and J 5 bases; bases outside gene matches: 6. The CDR3 has 15 residues. Here immunoSEQ multiplex PCR was the method, and the copy in TCRdb shows in-frame clones only, minus some. The sample has about 38,000 clones, about nine tenths seen once; the top ten hold under 0.45%. J is TRBJ2-1 and V is TRBV29-1; 12 nucleotides agree with TRBD2. This specimen was CD4+ T cells from peripheral blood mononuclear cells, taken after pregnancy. This clonotype was obtained from a female donor in good health, enrolled as a control in a pregnancy study. The CDR3 sequence: CSVGRTSGGHNEQFF. In DNA form, the CDR3 reads TGCAGCGTTGGACGCACTAGCGGGGGGCACAATGAGCAGTTCTTC.